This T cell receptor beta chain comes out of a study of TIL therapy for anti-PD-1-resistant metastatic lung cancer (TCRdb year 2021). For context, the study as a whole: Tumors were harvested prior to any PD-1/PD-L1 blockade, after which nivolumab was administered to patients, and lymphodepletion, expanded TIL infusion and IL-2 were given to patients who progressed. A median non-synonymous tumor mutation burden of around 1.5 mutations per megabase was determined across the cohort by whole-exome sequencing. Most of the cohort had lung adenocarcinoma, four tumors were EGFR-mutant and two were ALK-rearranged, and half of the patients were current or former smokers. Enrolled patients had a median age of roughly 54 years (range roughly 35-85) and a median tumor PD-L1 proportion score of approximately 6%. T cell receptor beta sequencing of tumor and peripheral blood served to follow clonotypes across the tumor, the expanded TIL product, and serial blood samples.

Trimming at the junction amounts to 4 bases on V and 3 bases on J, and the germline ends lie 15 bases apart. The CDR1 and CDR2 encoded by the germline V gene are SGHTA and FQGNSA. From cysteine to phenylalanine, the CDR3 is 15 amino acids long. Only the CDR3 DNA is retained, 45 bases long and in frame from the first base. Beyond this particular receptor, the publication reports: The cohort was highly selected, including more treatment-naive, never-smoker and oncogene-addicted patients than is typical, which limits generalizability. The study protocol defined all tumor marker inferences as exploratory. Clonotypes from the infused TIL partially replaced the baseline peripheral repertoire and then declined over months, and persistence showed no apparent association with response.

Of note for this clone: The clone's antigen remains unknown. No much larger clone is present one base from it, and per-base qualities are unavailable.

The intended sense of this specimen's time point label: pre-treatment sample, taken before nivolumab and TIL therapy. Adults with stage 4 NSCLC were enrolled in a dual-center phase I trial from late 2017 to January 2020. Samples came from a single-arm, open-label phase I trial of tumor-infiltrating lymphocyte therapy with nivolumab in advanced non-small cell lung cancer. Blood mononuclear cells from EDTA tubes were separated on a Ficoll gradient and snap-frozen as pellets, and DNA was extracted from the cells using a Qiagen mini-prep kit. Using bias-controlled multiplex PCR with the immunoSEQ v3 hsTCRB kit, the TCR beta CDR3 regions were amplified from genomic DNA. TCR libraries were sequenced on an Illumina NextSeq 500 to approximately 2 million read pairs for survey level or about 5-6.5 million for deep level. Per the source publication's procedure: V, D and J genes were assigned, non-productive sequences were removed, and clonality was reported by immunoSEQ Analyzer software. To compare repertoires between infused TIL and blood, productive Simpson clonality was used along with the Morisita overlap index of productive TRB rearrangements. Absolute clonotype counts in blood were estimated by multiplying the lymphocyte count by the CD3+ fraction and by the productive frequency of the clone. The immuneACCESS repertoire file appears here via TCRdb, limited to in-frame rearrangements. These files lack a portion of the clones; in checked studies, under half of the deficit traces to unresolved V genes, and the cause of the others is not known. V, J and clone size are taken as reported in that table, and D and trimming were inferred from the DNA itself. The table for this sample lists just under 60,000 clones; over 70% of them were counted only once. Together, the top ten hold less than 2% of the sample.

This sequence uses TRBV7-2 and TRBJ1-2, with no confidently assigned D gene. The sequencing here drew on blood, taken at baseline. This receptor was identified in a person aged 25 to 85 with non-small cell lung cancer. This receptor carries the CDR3 CASSSREGGHYGYTF. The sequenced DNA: TGTGCCAGCAGCTCCCGAGAGGGTGGTCACTATGGCTACACCTTC.